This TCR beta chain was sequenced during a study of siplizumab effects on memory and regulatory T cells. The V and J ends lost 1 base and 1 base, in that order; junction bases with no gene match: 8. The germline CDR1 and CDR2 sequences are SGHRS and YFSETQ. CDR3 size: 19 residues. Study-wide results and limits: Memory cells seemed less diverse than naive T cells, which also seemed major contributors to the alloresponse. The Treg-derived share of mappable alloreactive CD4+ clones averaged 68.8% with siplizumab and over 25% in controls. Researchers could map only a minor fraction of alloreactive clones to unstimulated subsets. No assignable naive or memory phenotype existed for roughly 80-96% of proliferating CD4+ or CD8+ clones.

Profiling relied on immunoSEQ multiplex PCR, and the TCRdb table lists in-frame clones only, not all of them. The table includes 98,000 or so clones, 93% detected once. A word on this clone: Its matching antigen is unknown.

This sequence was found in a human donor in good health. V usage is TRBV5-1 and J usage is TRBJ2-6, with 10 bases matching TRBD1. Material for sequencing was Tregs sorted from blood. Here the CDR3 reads CASSLLPGQGLSGANVLTF. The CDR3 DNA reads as TGCGCCAGCAGCTTGTTGCCGGGACAGGGGTTATCTGGGGCCAACGTCCTGACTTTC.